Listed below are T cell receptor beta chains from one sample, sequenced in a study of blood T cell repertoires in COVID-19. The protocol was immunoSEQ multiplex PCR, while the TCRdb copy is restricted to in-frame clones and leaves out a portion. The table has 180,000 or so clones, about 86% seen once. The specimen was peripheral blood. These receptors all come from a woman aged 60-75 years with COVID-19, enrolled during active disease. The CDR3 runs from the conserved cysteine through the conserved F or W. The D gene is left open where the match is weak. Clone sizes are given selectively: once, few, many, or a class where the clone is expanded.

j_gene | v_gene | d_gene | abundance | CDR3nt | CDR3aa
TRBJ1-6 | TRBV19 | - | - | TGTGCCAGTAGTATTGATATTACAAATTCACCCCTCCACTTT | CASSIDITNSPLHF
TRBJ2-7 | TRBV6-6 | TRBD1 | - | TGTGCCAGCAGTTATGGGGAAGACAGGGTTAGTGGCGAGCAGTACTTC | CASSYGEDRVSGEQYF
TRBJ2-5 | TRBV24-1 | - | few | TGTGCCACCAGTGACCGGGGGGAGACCCAGTACTTC | CATSDRGETQYF
TRBJ1-6 | TRBV11-2 | - | - | TGTGCCAGCAGCTTAGGGGGAATGGAGGATTCACCCCTCCACTTT | CASSLGGMEDSPLHF
TRBJ2-3 | TRBV11-3 | TRBD2 | - | TGTGCCAGCAGCTTAATTAGCGGGAGCCCTGGCACAGATACGCAGTATTTT | CASSLISGSPGTDTQYF
TRBJ2-7 | TRBV30 | TRBD2 | - | TGTGCCTGGGGTAGCGGGAGGCAATACGAGCAGTACTTC | CAWGSGRQYEQYF
TRBJ2-7 | TRBV6-5 | - | - | TGTGCCAGCAGCCCGGTAAGCTCCTACGAGCAGTACTTC | CASSPVSSYEQYF
TRBJ1-1 | TRBV9 | TRBD1 | - | TGTGCCAGCAGCCACCAGCAGTGGACAGGTGAAGCTTTCTTT | CASSHQQWTGEAFF
TRBJ2-4 | TRBV9 | TRBD2 | - | TGTGCCAGCAGCCCAGATAGTATCGAGGGACTAGCGGGAGGGCTAGCCAAAAACATTCAGTACTTC | CASSPDSIEGLAGGLAKNIQYF
TRBJ2-7 | TRBV7-8 | - | - | TGTGCCAGCAGCCTTTCCCGGGTCCTCTACGAGCAGTACTTC | CASSLSRVLYEQYF
TRBJ2-2 | TRBV5-5 | - | - | TGTGCCAGCAGCTCTGGACTAACGGGGGTGGACACCGGGGAGCTGTTTTTT | CASSSGLTGVDTGELFF
TRBJ2-7 | TRBV19 | TRBD1 | few | TGTGCCAGTAGTATAGACCCCCGGGACAGGATATACTTC | CASSIDPRDRIYF
TRBJ1-2 | TRBV18 | TRBD1 | - | TGTGCCAGCTCACCACCGAGGTGGACAGGGGACGGCTACACCTTC | CASSPPRWTGDGYTF
TRBJ1-6 | TRBV10-2 | - | - | TGCGCCAGCAGTGTCCTAATTTTAGGGGGATCCCTCCACTTT | CASSVLILGGSLHF
TRBJ2-7 | TRBV27 | - | - | TGTGCCAGCAGTCCCCTGTCACACCCCTACGAGCAGTACTTC | CASSPLSHPYEQYF
TRBJ1-2 | TRBV5-4 | TRBD1 | - | TGTGCCAGCAGCGCCCGGACAGGGGTAGGCGGCTACACCTTC | CASSARTGVGGYTF
TRBJ1-5 | TRBV4-3 | - | few | TGCGCCAGCAGCCAAGATGGCACGCTTCGCCAGCCCCAGCATTTT | CASSQDGTLRQPQHF
TRBJ2-1 | TRBV7-9 | TRBD2 | - | TGTGCCAGCATGGAGCTAGCGGGGGGAAACTACAATGAGCAGTTCTTC | CASMELAGGNYNEQFF
TRBJ1-1 | TRBV20-1 | - | few | TGCAGTGCTAGTAAATTGAGCGGTCGGAACACTGAAGCTTTCTTT | CSASKLSGRNTEAFF
TRBJ2-7 | TRBV9 | TRBD1 | - | TGTGCCAGCAGCGTAGGCCAGGGGGAGTACGAGCAGTACTTC | CASSVGQGEYEQYF
TRBJ2-1 | TRBV7-2 | - | - | TGTGCCAGCAGCTCAGGTAGGCAGGGGTACTACAATGAGCAGTTCTTC | CASSSGRQGYYNEQFF
TRBJ1-1 | TRBV19 | - | - | TGTGCCAGTAGTACAACAGGGAACACTGAAGCTTTCTTT | CASSTTGNTEAFF
TRBJ1-6 | TRBV9 | - | - | TGTGCCAGCAGCGTAGTTCCGGTCGGGAGTTCACCCCTCCACTTT | CASSVVPVGSSPLHF
TRBJ2-1 | TRBV10-1 | TRBD2 | - | TGCGCCAGCAGTTCCCGTTTAGCGGGAGCTGGCTACAATGAGCAGTTCTTC | CASSSRLAGAGYNEQFF
TRBJ2-7 | TRBV6-5 | - | - | TGTGCCACCCGGTGGACAGAAAGCAACGAGCAGTACTTC | CATRWTESNEQYF
TRBJ2-7 | TRBV18 | TRBD2 | - | TGTGCCAGCTCACCAGAGTCTAGCGGGACATTTGAGCAGTACTTC | CASSPESSGTFEQYF
TRBJ1-1 | TRBV30 | - | - | TGTGCCTGGGCCGCGGGACTCAAAAACACTGAAGCTTTCTTT | CAWAAGLKNTEAFF
TRBJ1-5 | TRBV28 | - | - | TGTGCCAGCAGTTTGCGTCTCGGAGGGGTGCAGCCCCAGCATTTT | CASSLRLGGVQPQHF
TRBJ2-1 | TRBV7-2 | - | once | TGTGCCAGCAGCCCCTTCGGGGTCAAGGGCAATGAGCAGTTCTTC | CASSPFGVKGNEQFF
TRBJ1-3 | TRBV28 | - | - | TGTGCCAGCAGCTTGGGCCTTCCTGGAAACACCATATATTTT | CASSLGLPGNTIYF
TRBJ2-1 | TRBV7-9 | TRBD2 | - | TGTGCCAGCAGCTTAGTCAGCGGGAGGGCCTGGCAGAGGGAGCAGTTCTTC | CASSLVSGRAWQREQFF
TRBJ2-1 | TRBV9 | TRBD2 | - | TGTGCCAGCAGCCCCGGTGGGCTAGCGGGAGGGTCCTACAATGAGCAGTTCTTC | CASSPGGLAGGSYNEQFF
TRBJ2-7 | TRBV11-2 | - | - | TGTGCCAGCGGACTCCACTACGAGCAGTACTTC | CASGLHYEQYF
TRBJ1-1 | TRBV6-2/TRBV6-3 | - | - | TGTGCCAGCAGTTACAGAGGGGGCACTGAAGCTTTCTTT | CASSYRGGTEAFF
TRBJ2-3 | TRBV5-1 | - | - | TGCGCCAGCAGCCGTACTACCAGCACAGATACGCAGTATTTT | CASSRTTSTDTQYF
TRBJ2-1 | TRBV7-2 | - | - | TGTGCCAGCAGGGGTCCGGACAGGGAGGGAGAGCAGTTCTTC | CASRGPDREGEQFF
TRBJ1-1 | TRBV5-6 | - | - | TGTGCCAGCAGCTTGCCCGTAATGGACAGCGAAGCTTTCTTT | CASSLPVMDSEAFF
TRBJ1-1 | TRBV6-5 | - | - | TGTGCCAGCACCAGGGTCCAGGGAGAAGCTTTCTTT | CASTRVQGEAFF
TRBJ2-1 | TRBV27 | TRBD2 | - | TGTGCCAGCATCAATTTAGCGGGAGTCAGCAATGAGCAGTTCTTC | CASINLAGVSNEQFF
TRBJ1-5 | TRBV7-2 | - | few | TGTGCCAGCAGCTCCTCCAGGGGCAATCAGCCCCAGCATTTT | CASSSSRGNQPQHF
TRBJ2-5 | TRBV30 | - | - | TGTGCCTGGAGAACAGGGATTATAGAGACCCAGTACTTC | CAWRTGIIETQYF
TRBJ1-5 | TRBV19 | - | - | TGTGCCAGTAGTATGATAGGGGCCCGGCCCCAGCATTTT | CASSMIGARPQHF
TRBJ1-4 | TRBV6-5 | - | - | TGTGCCGAGTCAGCGGCGAGTAATGAAAAACTGTTTTTT | CAESAASNEKLFF
TRBJ2-5 | TRBV6-5 | - | - | TGTGCCAGCAGTCACAGACGCCTTACCCAAGAGACCCAGTACTTC | CASSHRRLTQETQYF
TRBJ1-5 | TRBV7-9 | - | - | TGTGCCAGCAGCTTAGGAGTGGGAGGAGTTGGCAATCAGCCCCAGCATTTT | CASSLGVGGVGNQPQHF
TRBJ1-1 | TRBV25-1 | - | - | TGTGCCAGCAGTGAACGGGGAGGGAACACTGAAGCTTTCTTT | CASSERGGNTEAFF
TRBJ1-4 | TRBV15 | - | - | TGTGCCACCAGCAGAGATGCGCGAGTCGGGGAAAAACTGTTTTTT | CATSRDARVGEKLFF
TRBJ1-4 | TRBV4-1 | - | - | TGCGCCAGCAGCCTCCGAAAGGCCCCGGGTTTTGGGGAAAAACTGTTTTTT | CASSLRKAPGFGEKLFF
TRBJ2-2 | TRBV30 | - | - | TGTGCCTGGAGTGTACGACAGGACACCGGGGAGCTGTTTTTT | CAWSVRQDTGELFF
TRBJ2-5 | TRBV12-5 | - | - | TGTGCTAGTGCCACCGTTCGGGACACCAAGAGGGCCCAGTACTTC | CASATVRDTKRAQYF
TRBJ2-7 | TRBV7-2 | - | once | TGTGCCAGCAGCTTTAGCGGACCCCAGGCGGGCGAGCAGTACTTC | CASSFSGPQAGEQYF
TRBJ2-1 | TRBV6-4 | - | - | TGTGCCAGCAGTGACTCACAGGGCTCCTACAATGAGCAGTTCTTC | CASSDSQGSYNEQFF
TRBJ2-1 | TRBV11-3 | - | - | TGTGCCAGCAGCTTAGATTCAGGGATGGGCTCCTACAATGAGCAGTTCTTC | CASSLDSGMGSYNEQFF
TRBJ2-7 | TRBV4-1 | TRBD1 | - | TGCGCCAGCAGCCAAGGACAGGGTCACGAGCAGTACTTC | CASSQGQGHEQYF
TRBJ1-2 | TRBV3-1/TRBV3-2 | - | - | TGTGCCAGCAGCCAATCGTATGGCTACACCTTC | CASSQSYGYTF